This T cell receptor (beta chain) comes out of a study of shared clonotypes between healthy human individuals. Naive CD8 cells, CD45RO-negative and positively selected for CCR7, excluded terminally differentiated effector memory CD45RA+ cells. Clones were sequenced by immunoSEQ multiplex PCR, and TCRdb holds only the in-frame ones, with some missing. Among 600,000 or so clones, 95% to 98% were seen once, and the ten largest hold 0.3%. CDR1 and CDR2 (germline): SGDLS, YYNGEE. V shed 3 bases and J shed 0 bases, with 14 bases lying between them. The CDR3 consists of 16 residues. The TCR was taken from a man younger than 45 in good health. Sequenced material: naive CD8+ T cells sorted from blood. This sequence joins TRBV9 and TRBJ2-3, with D uncertain. The CDR3 sequence is CASSDSGGGSTDTQYF. The CDR3 DNA follows: TGTGCCAGCAGCGACTCAGGTGGCGGCAGCACAGATACGCAGTATTTT.